The clone carrying this TCR beta chain was found a few times. Its antigen is undetermined. TCRdb passed the 5' RACE reads through MiXCR, listing each CDR3 protein once. The table shows under 450,000 distinct CDR3 sequences, with 20% to 25% occurring only once. These data originate in a study of CD8 T cells in ankylosing spondylitis. Study-level findings and limits: In ankylosing spondylitis blood, a motif of seven or eight highly homologous TCR beta variants appeared characteristic.

This CDR3 contains 18 residues. CDR1 and CDR2 from the germline V gene are LGHDT and YNNKEL (reference sequence). V shed 4 bases and J 4 bases; nucleotides not matched to a gene: 13. The receptor was isolated from a male donor with ankylosing spondylitis or in good health (not recorded which). Sequenced material: blood, either unsorted or a sorted T cell fraction (not recorded which). J is TRBJ2-1 and V is TRBV3-1, with 10 bases identical to TRBD1. The CDR3 DNA follows: TGTGCCAGCAGCCCCGATTCGACAGGGGGCCTCTTATACAATGAGCAGTTCTTC. Protein sequence: CASSPDSTGGLLYNEQFF.